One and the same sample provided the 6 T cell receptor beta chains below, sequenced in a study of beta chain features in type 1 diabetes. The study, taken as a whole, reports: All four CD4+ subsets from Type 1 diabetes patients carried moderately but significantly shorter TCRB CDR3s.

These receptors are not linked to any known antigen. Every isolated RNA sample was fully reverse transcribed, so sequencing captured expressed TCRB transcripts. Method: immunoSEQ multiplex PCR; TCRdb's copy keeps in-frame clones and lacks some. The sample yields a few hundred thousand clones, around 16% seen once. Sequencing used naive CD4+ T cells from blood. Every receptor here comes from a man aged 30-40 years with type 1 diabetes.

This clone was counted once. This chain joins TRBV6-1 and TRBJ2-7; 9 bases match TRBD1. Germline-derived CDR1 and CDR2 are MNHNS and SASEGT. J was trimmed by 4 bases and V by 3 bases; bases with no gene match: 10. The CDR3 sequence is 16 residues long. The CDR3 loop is CASSDGGGTGFYEQYF. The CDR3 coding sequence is TGTGCCAGCAGTGACGGCGGCGGGACAGGGTTTTACGAGCAGTACTTC.

CDR3: CASSVGRGTNTGELFF. The CDR3 DNA sequence: TGTGCCAGCAGCGTGGGCCGGGGAACGAACACCGGGGAGCTGTTTTTT. The J gene is TRBJ2-2, the V gene TRBV9; possibly TRBD2 for D (5 bases). The CDR3 is made up of 16 amino acids. V shed 2 bases and J shed 0 bases, with 11 bases lying between them. Germline CDR1 reads SGDLS; CDR2 reads YYNGEE.

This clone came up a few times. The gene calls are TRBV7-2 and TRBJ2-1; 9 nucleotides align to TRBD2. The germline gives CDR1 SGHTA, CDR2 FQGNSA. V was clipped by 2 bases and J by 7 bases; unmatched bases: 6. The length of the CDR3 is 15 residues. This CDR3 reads CASSLLGGRGNEQFF. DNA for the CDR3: TGTGCCAGCAGCTTACTCGGCGGGAGGGGTAATGAGCAGTTCTTC.

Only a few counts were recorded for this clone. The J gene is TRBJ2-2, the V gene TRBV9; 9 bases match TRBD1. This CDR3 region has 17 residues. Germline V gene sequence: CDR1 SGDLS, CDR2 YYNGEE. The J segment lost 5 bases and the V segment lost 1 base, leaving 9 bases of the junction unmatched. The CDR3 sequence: CASSVRQQGAQTGELFF. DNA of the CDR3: TGTGCCAGCAGCGTACGTCAACAGGGGGCGCAGACCGGGGAGCTGTTTTTT.

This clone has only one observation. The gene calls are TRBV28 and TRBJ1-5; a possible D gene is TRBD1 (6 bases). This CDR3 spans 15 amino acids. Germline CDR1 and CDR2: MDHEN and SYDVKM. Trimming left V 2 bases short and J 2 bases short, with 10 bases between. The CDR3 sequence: CASSLGRGGNQPQHF. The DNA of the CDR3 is TGTGCCAGCAGTTTAGGCAGGGGTGGCAATCAGCCCCAGCATTTT.

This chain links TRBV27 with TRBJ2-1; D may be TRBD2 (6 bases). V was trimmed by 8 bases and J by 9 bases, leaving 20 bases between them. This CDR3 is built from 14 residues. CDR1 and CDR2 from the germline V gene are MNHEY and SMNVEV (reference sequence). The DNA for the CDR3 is TGTGCCAGCTCCTTCCACTACGGAGCGGGTGAGCAGTTCTTC. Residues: CASSFHYGAGEQFF.